Following are 16 T cell receptor beta chains from one sample sequenced in a study of CD8 T cells in Susac syndrome. RNA totalling roughly 0.45 to 1 ug underwent reverse transcription with random hexamers. TCRdb redid the calling of the immunoSEQ multiplex PCR reads with MiXCR, one entry per CDR3 protein. The sample has roughly 50,000 distinct CDR3 sequences; over 85% are singletons. Specimen: CD8+ T cells from PBMCs. These receptors came from a human donor in good health.

The chain is built from TRBV4-1 and TRBJ2-7; TRBD2 matches 11 bases. This CDR3 spans 15 amino acids. J lost 3 bases, V lost 3 bases, and 4 bases had no gene match. Germline values: CDR1 MGHRA, CDR2 YSYEKL. CDR3 sequence reads: CASSQTSGTYYEQYF. The CDR3, as DNA: TGCGCCAGCAGCCAGACTAGCGGGACTTACTACGAGCAGTACTTC.

The rearrangement uses TRBV5-6 and TRBJ1-1, with a possible D match to TRBD1 (6 bases). CDR3 length: 13 amino acids. V dropped 4 bases and J dropped 4 bases, with 11 bases sitting between them. CDR1 is SGHDT, CDR2 YYEEEE, per germline. The CDR3 coding sequence is TGTGCCAGCAGCACCTGGGGGGCCACTGAAGCTTTCTTT. It yields the protein CASSTWGATEAFF.

This chain connects TRBV28 to TRBJ2-5; D could derive from TRBD1 or TRBD2 (5 bases each). The germline CDR1 and CDR2 sequences are MDHEN and SYDVKM. This CDR3 comprises 17 residues. V gave up 5 bases and J gave up 2 bases, with 21 bases separating them. The CDR3 coding sequence is TGTGCCAGCAGTCCTCCACCCCCGGGACCTCGACAAGAGACCCAGTACTTC. Its translation: CASSPPPPGPRQETQYF.

The chain joins TRBV6-1 to TRBJ2-1; D is unresolved. The germline V and J ends were trimmed by 4 bases and 7 bases, with 11 bases remaining between them. The CDR3 is made up of 13 amino acids. Germline V CDR1 and CDR2: MNHNS, SASEGT. The CDR3 is CASSGSRTNEQFF. As DNA, the CDR3 is TGTGCCAGCAGTGGCTCCCGTACAAATGAGCAGTTCTTC.

The chain is built from TRBV20-1 and TRBJ1-2; maybe TRBD1 (5 bases). The V gene's germline CDR1 is DFQATT and CDR2 SNEGSKA (reference sequence). Trimming removed 2 bases at V and 12 bases at J, with 19 bases between. The CDR3 covers 13 residues. The CDR3 bases are TGCAGTGCTAGATCCACCACGGGCAGGGAAGACACCTTC. It yields the protein CSARSTTGREDTF.

V gene TRBV28 combines with J gene TRBJ2-5, with D perhaps TRBD1 or TRBD2 (6 bases each). The germline V gene encodes CDR1 MDHEN and CDR2 SYDVKM. V lost 1 base and J lost 9, with 15 bases in between. The CDR3 is 14 residues long. CDR3 residues: CASSLLGQRRAQYF. The DNA of the CDR3 is TGTGCCAGCAGTTTATTGGGACAACGGAGGGCCCAGTACTTC.

V is TRBV7-8 and J is TRBJ2-3, with D unresolved. V was shortened by 5 bases and J by 0 bases, with 12 bases between the two germline ends. The CDR3 contains 15 residues. From germline, CDR1 is SGHVS and CDR2 FQNEAQ. The CDR3 nucleotides read TGTGCCAGCAGCCCCCAGGCGGTTAGCACAGATACGCAGTATTTT. Amino acid sequence: CASSPQAVSTDTQYF.

The chain joins TRBV9 to TRBJ2-1; 10 bases are shared with TRBD2. The CDR3 totals 19 residues. In germline, CDR1 is SGDLS, CDR2 YYNGEE. V shed 0 bases and J 2 bases; nucleotides not matched to a gene: 11. The CDR3 coding sequence is TGTGCCAGCAGCGTAGTAGGAAGCGGGAGGGCCGGCCCCTACAATGAGCAGTTCTTC. This codes for CASSVVGSGRAGPYNEQFF.

This chain links TRBV28 with TRBJ2-1; the D call may be TRBD1 or TRBD2 (5 bases each). CDR1 and CDR2 (germline): MDHEN, SYDVKM. This CDR3 region has 14 residues. With 6 bases removed from V and 9 bases from J, the gap between germline ends came to 18 bases. The DNA for the CDR3 is TGTGCCAGCAGCGTACCGGGACGGGCCTCTGAGCAGTTCTTC. It specifies CASSVPGRASEQFF.

The V gene is TRBV28, the J gene TRBJ1-2; a weak D match, TRBD1 (5 bases). CDR1 and CDR2 (germline): MDHEN, SYDVKM. V was trimmed by 4 bases and J by 5 bases, leaving 17 bases between them. The CDR3 spans 15 residues. CDR3 sequence (DNA): TGTGCCAGCAGTTCGGCCCGGGGTGAGGGGTATGGCTACACCTTC. Translation: CASSSARGEGYGYTF.

The V and J genes are TRBV5-1 and TRBJ1-1; D gene ambiguous. Trimming removed 3 bases at V and 5 bases at J, with 14 bases between. Per germline, CDR1 SGHRS and CDR2 YFSETQ. CDR3 length: 14 residues. The CDR3 DNA reads TGCGCCAGCAGCTCTCCGGGAAAATCAACTGAAGCTTTCTTT. This sequence encodes CASSSPGKSTEAFF.

The chain joins TRBV9 to TRBJ2-2; D call uncertain. V was cut by 3 bases and J by 6 bases, with 18 bases left in between. CDR1 and CDR2 (germline): SGDLS, YYNGEE. The length of the CDR3 is 16 residues. Here the CDR3 reads CASSAWVAVTAGELFF. Written as DNA, the CDR3 is TGTGCCAGCAGCGCCTGGGTAGCAGTGACGGCCGGGGAGCTGTTTTTT.

The rearrangement joins TRBV5-1 to TRBJ2-3; 9 bases align to TRBD2. V lost 2 bases, J lost 0 bases, and 1 base stayed unmatched. This CDR3 is built from 15 residues. Per germline, CDR1 SGHRS and CDR2 YFSETQ. CDR3 loop: CASSFSGSSTDTQYF. The CDR3 DNA sequence: TGCGCCAGCAGCTTTAGCGGGAGTAGCACAGATACGCAGTATTTT.

The chain joins TRBV27 to TRBJ2-1, with 14 nucleotides matching TRBD2. The V segment lost 5 bases and the J segment 10 bases; nucleotides outside the gene matches: 13. There are 17 residues in the CDR3. The germline V gene has CDR1 MNHEY and CDR2 SMNVEV (reference sequence). CDR3 region: CASSRHPGLAGGAEQFF. CDR3 nucleotide sequence: TGTGCCAGCAGTCGCCACCCCGGACTAGCGGGAGGAGCGGAGCAGTTCTTC.

The chain has TRBV5-1 and TRBJ2-7; 9 nucleotides match TRBD2. The CDR3 has 15 amino acids. Germline loops: CDR1 SGHRS, CDR2 YFSETQ. V was clipped by 4 bases and J by 3 bases; unmatched bases: 8. The CDR3 coding sequence is TGCGCCAGCAGCGGCTCTGGACTAGCGAGCTACGAGCAGTACTTC. It encodes CASSGSGLASYEQYF.

The chain couples TRBV7-9 to TRBJ1-2; D might be TRBD1 (5 bases). Germline CDR1 is SEHNR and CDR2 is FQNEAQ (reference sequence). V was pared by 1 base and J by 5 bases, with 8 bases between. The CDR3 is made up of 13 amino acids. In nucleotides, the CDR3 is TGTGCCAGCAGCTTAGAAACAGGTTATGGCTACACCTTC. It codes for CASSLETGYGYTF.